This record concerns one T cell receptor (beta chain) sequence. Its antigen is not known. This entry comes from a study of radiation and T cells in renal cell carcinoma. Profiled with immunoSEQ multiplex PCR; TCRdb holds only in-frame clones, not every one. The repertoire has over 60,000 clones, 70% to 90% of them found once; the top ten carry 2.4%. This CDR3 comprises 15 residues. CDR1 LNHDA and CDR2 SQIVND come from the germline V gene (reference sequence). V lost 4 bases and J lost 0, with 10 bases in between. Study results and limitations: Top tumor clonotypes rose in blood 2 weeks post-radiation, then contracted.

As for time point: blood 4 weeks post-SBRT, at nephrectomy. Stated treatment: 15 Gy SBRT to primary tumor, nephrectomy 4 weeks later. Sample: blood, taken from a patient whose treatment included radiotherapy and nephrectomy. This receptor was taken from a woman aged 55-69 years with renal cell carcinoma. The genes are TRBV19 and TRBJ1-5; D unclear. The CDR3 coding sequence is TGTGCCAGTAGTAAGGTAGAATATAGCAATCAGCCCCAGCATTTT. Protein: CASSKVEYSNQPQHF.